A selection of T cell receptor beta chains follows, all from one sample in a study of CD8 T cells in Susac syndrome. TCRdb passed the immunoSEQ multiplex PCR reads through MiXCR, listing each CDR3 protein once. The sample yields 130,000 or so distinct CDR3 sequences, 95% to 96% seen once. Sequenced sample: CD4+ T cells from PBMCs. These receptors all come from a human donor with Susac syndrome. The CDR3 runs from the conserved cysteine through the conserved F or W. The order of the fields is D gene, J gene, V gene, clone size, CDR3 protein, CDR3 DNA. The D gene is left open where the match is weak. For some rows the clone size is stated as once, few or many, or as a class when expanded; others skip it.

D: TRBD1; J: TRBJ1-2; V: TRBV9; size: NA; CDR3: CASSVQGAGGYGYTF; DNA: TGTGCCAGCAGCGTCCAGGGGGCGGGCGGCTATGGCTACACCTTC
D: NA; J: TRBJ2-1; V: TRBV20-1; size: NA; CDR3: CSASPGERSYNEQFF; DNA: TGCAGTGCTAGCCCCGGGGAGCGGAGTTACAATGAGCAGTTCTTC
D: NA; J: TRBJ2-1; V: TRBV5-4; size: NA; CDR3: CASSSARIGSYNEQFF; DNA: TGTGCCAGCAGCTCCGCCCGGATCGGCAGCTACAATGAGCAGTTCTTC
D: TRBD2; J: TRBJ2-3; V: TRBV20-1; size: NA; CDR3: CSARTGTIATDTQYF; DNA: TGCAGTGCCCGTACCGGGACTATAGCCACAGATACGCAGTATTTT
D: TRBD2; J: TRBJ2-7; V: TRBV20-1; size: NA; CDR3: CSAHPSREGRAQYF; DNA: TGCAGTGCCCATCCCTCGCGGGAGGGCAGGGCGCAGTACTTC
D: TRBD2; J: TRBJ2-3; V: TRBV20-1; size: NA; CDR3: CSAGTTVTDTQYF; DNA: TGCAGTGCGGGGACTACCGTCACAGATACGCAGTATTTT
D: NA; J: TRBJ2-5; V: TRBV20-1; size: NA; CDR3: CSASRLARGETQYF; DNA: TGCAGTGCTTCCCGCCTAGCAAGGGGAGAGACCCAGTACTTC
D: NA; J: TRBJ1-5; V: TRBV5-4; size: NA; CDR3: CASSLGGSNQPQHF; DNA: TGTGCCAGCAGCTTGGGGGGGAGCAATCAGCCCCAGCATTTT
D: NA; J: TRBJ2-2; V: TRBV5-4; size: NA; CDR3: CASSLGSRGGATGELFF; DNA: TGTGCCAGCAGCTTGGGATCCAGGGGAGGTGCCACCGGGGAGCTGTTTTTT
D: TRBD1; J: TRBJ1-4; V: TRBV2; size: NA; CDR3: CASGSVSGQGFGEKLFF; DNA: TGTGCCAGCGGTTCCGTATCGGGACAGGGCTTCGGTGAAAAACTGTTTTTT
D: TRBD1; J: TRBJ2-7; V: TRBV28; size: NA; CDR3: CASTQGDEQYF; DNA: TGTGCCAGCACACAGGGGGACGAGCAGTACTTC
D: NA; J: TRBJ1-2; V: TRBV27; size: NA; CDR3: CASSLNGLLGYTF; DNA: TGTGCCAGCAGTCTAAACGGACTCCTGGGCTACACCTTC
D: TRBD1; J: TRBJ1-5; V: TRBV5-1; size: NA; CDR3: CASSPDQGDGQPQHF; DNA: TGCGCCAGCAGCCCCGACCAGGGGGACGGACAGCCCCAGCATTTT
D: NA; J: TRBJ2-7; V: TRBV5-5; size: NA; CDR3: CASSLETHEQYF; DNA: TGTGCCAGCAGCTTGGAAACCCACGAGCAGTACTTC
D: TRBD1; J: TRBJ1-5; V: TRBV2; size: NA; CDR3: CASKPRTGVNQPQQF; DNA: TGTGCCAGCAAACCACGGACAGGGGTCAATCAGCCCCAGCAATTT
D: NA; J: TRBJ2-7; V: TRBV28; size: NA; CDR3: CASSPPSSSMVHEQYF; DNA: TGTGCCAGCAGCCCTCCCTCTAGCTCGATGGTACACGAGCAGTACTTC
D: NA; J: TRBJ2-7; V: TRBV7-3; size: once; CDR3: CASSLTPGASVMEQYF; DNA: TGTGCCAGCAGCTTAACTCCGGGCGCCAGCGTGATGGAGCAGTACTTC
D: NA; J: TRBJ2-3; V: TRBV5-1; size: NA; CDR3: CASSLLVGGTDTQYF; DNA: TGCGCCAGCAGCTTATTGGTGGGAGGCACAGATACGCAGTATTTT
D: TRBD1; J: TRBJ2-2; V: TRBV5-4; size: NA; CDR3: CASSRTGSGELFF; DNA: TGTGCCAGCAGCCGGACAGGGTCCGGGGAGCTGTTTTTT
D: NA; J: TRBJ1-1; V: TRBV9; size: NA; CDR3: CASSLHGDTEAFF; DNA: TGTGCCAGCAGCCTCCACGGCGACACTGAAGCTTTCTTT
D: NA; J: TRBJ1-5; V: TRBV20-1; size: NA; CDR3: CSASRGRSLPQHF; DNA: TGCAGTGCTAGTCGTGGCAGGTCCTTACCCCAGCATTTT
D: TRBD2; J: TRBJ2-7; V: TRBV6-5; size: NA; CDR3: CASSWASGPYEQYF; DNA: TGTGCCAGCAGTTGGGCTAGCGGACCCTACGAGCAGTACTTC
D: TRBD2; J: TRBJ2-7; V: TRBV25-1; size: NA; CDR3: CASSVAGAFHEQYF; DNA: TGTGCCAGCAGTGTAGCGGGAGCATTCCACGAGCAGTACTTC
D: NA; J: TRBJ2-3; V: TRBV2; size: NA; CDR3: CASSETEGTDTQYF; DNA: TGTGCCAGCAGTGAAACTGAGGGGACAGATACGCAGTATTTT
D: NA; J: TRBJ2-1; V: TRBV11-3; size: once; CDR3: CASSLDGGPYNEQFF; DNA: TGTGCCAGCAGCTTAGATGGTGGACCCTACAATGAGCAGTTCTTC
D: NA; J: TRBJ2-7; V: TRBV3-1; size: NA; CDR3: CASSHSESSYEQYF; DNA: TGTGCCAGCAGTCATAGCGAGAGTTCCTACGAGCAGTACTTC
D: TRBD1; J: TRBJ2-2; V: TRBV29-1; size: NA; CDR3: CSVAPGQNTGELFF; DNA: TGCAGCGTTGCTCCGGGACAGAATACCGGGGAGCTGTTTTTT
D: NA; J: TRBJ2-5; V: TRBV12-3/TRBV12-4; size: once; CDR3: CASSSELTSLEETQYF; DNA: TGTGCCAGCAGTTCGGAGTTGACTAGTTTGGAGGAGACCCAGTACTTC
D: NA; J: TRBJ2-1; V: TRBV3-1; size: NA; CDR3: CASSQLDEQFF; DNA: TGTGCCAGCAGCCAACTAGATGAGCAGTTCTTC
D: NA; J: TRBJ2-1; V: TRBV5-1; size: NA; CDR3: CASSAPGNEQFF; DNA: TGCGCCAGCAGCGCCCCGGGCAATGAGCAGTTCTTC
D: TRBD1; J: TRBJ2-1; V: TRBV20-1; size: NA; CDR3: CSAITSITGGNEQFF; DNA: TGCAGTGCCATTACAAGCATAACAGGGGGCAATGAGCAGTTCTTC
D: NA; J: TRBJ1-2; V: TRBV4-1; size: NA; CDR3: CASRPGQTNYGYTF; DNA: TGCGCCAGCAGGCCCGGACAAACTAACTATGGCTACACCTTC
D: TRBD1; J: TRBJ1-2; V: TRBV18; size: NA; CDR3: CASSPGQGNVMGYGYTF; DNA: TGTGCCAGCTCGCCGGGACAGGGAAATGTGATGGGATATGGCTACACCTTC
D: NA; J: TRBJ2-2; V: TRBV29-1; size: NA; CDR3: CSVKWAGELFF; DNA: TGCAGCGTTAAGTGGGCCGGGGAGCTGTTTTTT
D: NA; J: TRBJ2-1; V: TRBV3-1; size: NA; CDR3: CASSFRASNEQFF; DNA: TGTGCCAGCAGCTTCCGGGCCTCCAATGAGCAGTTCTTC
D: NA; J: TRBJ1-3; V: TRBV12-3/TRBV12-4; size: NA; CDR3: CASNIRGSGNTIYF; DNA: TGTGCCAGCAACATAAGGGGGAGTGGAAACACCATATATTTT
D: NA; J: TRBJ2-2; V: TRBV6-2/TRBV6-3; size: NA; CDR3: CASSIEINTGELFF; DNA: TGTGCCAGCAGTATCGAAATTAACACCGGGGAGCTGTTTTTT
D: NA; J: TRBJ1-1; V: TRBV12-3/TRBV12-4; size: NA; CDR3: CASSPFTDANTEAFF; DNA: TGTGCCAGCAGTCCCTTTACAGACGCGAACACTGAAGCTTTCTTT
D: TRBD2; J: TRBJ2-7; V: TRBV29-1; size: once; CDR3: CSVAAYATSGGYEQYF; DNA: TGCAGCGTGGCTGCATACGCGACTAGCGGGGGCTACGAGCAGTACTTC
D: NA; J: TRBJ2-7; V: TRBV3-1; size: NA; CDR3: CASSQGATNSYEQYF; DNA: TGTGCCAGCAGCCAAGGGGCTACTAACTCCTACGAGCAGTACTTC
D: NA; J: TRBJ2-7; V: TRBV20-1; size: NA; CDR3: CSARGRSSYEQYF; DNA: TGCAGTGCTAGAGGGCGGAGCTCCTACGAGCAGTACTTC
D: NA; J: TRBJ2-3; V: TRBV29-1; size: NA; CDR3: CSPLGDLTDTQYF; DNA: TGCAGCCCACTTGGCGATCTCACAGATACGCAGTATTTT